Following are 17 T cell receptor beta chains from one sample sequenced in a study of blood T cell repertoires in COVID-19. The method was immunoSEQ multiplex PCR; TCRdb's version includes in-frame clones alone and lacks a portion of them. The profile shows 95,000 to 150,000 clones, 87% of them singletons. Sequencing was carried out using peripheral blood. Source of these receptors: a woman between 65 and 79 years old with acute or convalescent COVID-19.

The rearrangement links TRBV5-6 to TRBJ2-2; 9 bases fit TRBD1. J was trimmed by 7 bases and V by 3 bases; bases with no gene match: 10. There are 16 residues in the CDR3. Germline V gene data show CDR1 as SGHDT and CDR2 as YYEEEE. The CDR3 sequence is CASSSDGQGTSGELFF. CDR3 sequence (DNA): TGTGCCAGCAGCTCGGACGGACAGGGGACGAGCGGGGAGCTGTTTTTT.

DNA for the CDR3: TGTGCCAGCAGCAGGGACAGGGGGGCCTACAATGAGCAGTTCTTC. This gives the protein CASSRDRGAYNEQFF. This chain joins TRBV2 and TRBJ2-1; 11 bases agree with TRBD1. Germline trimming cut 6 bases from V and 2 bases from J; bases unmatched to any gene: 3. The germline CDR1 and CDR2 sequences are SNHLY and FYNNEI. The CDR3 totals 15 residues.

V is TRBV7-9 and J is TRBJ1-6; maybe TRBD1 (6 bases). Trimming left V 1 base short and J 3 bases short, with 10 bases between. The CDR3 runs to 16 residues. Germline assignment: CDR1 SEHNR and CDR2 FQNEAQ (reference sequence). DNA of the CDR3: TGTGCCAGCAGCTTAGGCTCACAGGGCTATAATTCACCCCTCCACTTT. This gives the protein CASSLGSQGYNSPLHF.

The chain joins TRBV5-1 to TRBJ1-2; 7 positions agree with TRBD1. The V gene end was trimmed by 4 bases and the J gene end by 5 bases; junction bases not matched to a gene: 8. The CDR3 contains 14 residues. Germline values: CDR1 SGHRS, CDR2 YFSETQ. Here the CDR3 reads CASSQSGQTYGYTF. For the CDR3, the DNA is TGCGCCAGCAGCCAATCGGGACAGACGTATGGCTACACCTTC.

The CDR3 protein is CASSSGQPIYTGELFF. CDR3 DNA sequence: TGTGCCAGCAGCTCGGGACAACCGATATACACCGGGGAGCTGTTTTTT. The chain has TRBV7-9 and TRBJ2-2; D might be TRBD1 (6 bases). This CDR3 has 16 amino acids. Germline loops: CDR1 SEHNR, CDR2 FQNEAQ (reference sequence). V was trimmed by 4 bases and J by 3 bases, leaving 15 bases between them. Complete variable domain (other parts from reference TRBV7-9 and TRBJ2-2): DTGVSQNPRHKITKRGQNVTFRCDPISEHNRLYWYRQTLGQGPEFLTYFQNEAQLEKSRLLSDRFSAERPKGSFSTLEIQRTEQGDSAMYLCASSSGQPIYTGELFFGEGSRLTVL.

The chain couples TRBV10-1 to TRBJ2-1; 7 bases map to TRBD1. The V and J ends lost 3 bases and 7 bases, in that order; junction bases with no gene match: 9. The CDR3 is 15 residues long. Germline lookup yields CDR1 WNHNN and CDR2 SYGVQD (reference sequence). The CDR3 DNA reads as TGCGCCAGCAGTGATGCGACAGGGATTAATAATGAGCAGTTCTTC. Its translation: CASSDATGINNEQFF.

V gene TRBV6-6 combines with J gene TRBJ1-2, with 8 bases identical to TRBD1. The CDR3 contains 14 residues. The J segment lost 3 bases and the V segment lost 6 bases, leaving 6 bases of the junction unmatched. Germline lookup yields CDR1 MNHNY and CDR2 SVGAGI (reference sequence). CDR3 residues: CASRKQGGDYGYTF. The CDR3 DNA reads as TGTGCCAGCAGAAAACAGGGGGGGGACTATGGCTACACCTTC.

This chain links TRBV2 with TRBJ2-3; D unresolved. V was shortened by 3 bases and J by 2 bases, with 9 bases between the two germline ends. There are 14 residues in the CDR3. The germline CDR1 and CDR2 sequences are SNHLY and FYNNEI. The CDR3 spells CASSDLLVTDTQYF. The CDR3 region has the DNA TGTGCCAGCAGTGATTTACTCGTCACAGATACGCAGTATTTT.

The chain has TRBV4-1 and TRBJ2-1; 13 bases match TRBD2. Trimming cost V 8 bases and J 5 bases; bases outside gene matches: 9. CDR1 is MGHRA, CDR2 YSYEKL, per germline. This CDR3 spans 16 amino acids. The CDR3 DNA follows: TGCGCCAGCTCGGAACTAGCGGGGGGGCGAAACAATGAGCAGTTCTTC. Translating gives CASSELAGGRNNEQFF.

The V and J genes are TRBV6-5 and TRBJ1-2; weak D call: TRBD1 (5 bases). There are 14 residues in the CDR3. CDR1 and CDR2 from the germline V gene are MNHEY and SVGAGI. The germline V and J ends were trimmed by 6 bases and 2 bases, with 13 bases remaining between them. The CDR3 DNA sequence: TGTGCCAGCAGCACCTCCAGACAGAACTATGGCTACACCTTC. Protein product: CASSTSRQNYGYTF.

V gene TRBV18 combines with J gene TRBJ1-2; the match to TRBD1 covers 9 bases. Germline V gives CDR1 KGHSH, CDR2 LQKENI. The CDR3 is 14 amino acids. V dropped 1 base and J dropped 5; count of bases not matched to a gene: 2. The CDR3 DNA is TGTGCCAGCTCACCACGTGACAGGGGGTATGGCTACACCTTC. Translating gives CASSPRDRGYGYTF.

In DNA, the CDR3 is TGTGCCAGCAGTAGGTCTAGTGGGTTGGTGCAGTTCTTC. Translating gives CASSRSSGLVQFF. The chain links TRBV12-3 or TRBV12-4 to TRBJ2-1; D gene unclear. The CDR3 consists of 13 residues. V gave up 5 bases and J gave up 12 bases, with 17 bases separating them.

CDR3: CASSLAGYTEAFF. CDR3 sequence (DNA): TGTGCCAGCAGCTTGGCAGGGTATACTGAAGCTTTCTTT. V is TRBV7-2 and J is TRBJ1-1; weak D call: TRBD1 (5 bases). Germline CDR1 is SGHTA and CDR2 is FQGNSA. The CDR3 totals 13 residues. Trimming took off 3 bases at V and 5 bases at J, with 10 bases between the two ends.

About this clone itself: One junction end disagrees with the germline gene, perhaps due to a read error. This chain joins TRBV7-7 and TRBJ2-5; 7 nucleotides align to TRBD1. Germline CDR1 reads SSHAT; CDR2 reads FNYEAQ (reference sequence). The CDR3 length is 15 residues. CDR3 sequence (DNA): TGTGCTAGCAGCTACCGACAGGGATTCCAAGAGACCCAGTACTTC. It yields the protein CASSYRQGFQETQYF.

J is TRBJ2-5 and V is TRBV3-1 (or the pseudogene TRBV3-2), with a weak D call TRBD2 (7 bases). The CDR3 is made up of 14 amino acids. Germline assignment: CDR1 LGHDT and CDR2 YNNKEL (reference sequence). V lost 1 base to trimming and J lost 5 bases, with 11 bases between them. DNA of the CDR3: TGTGCCAGCAGCCAAGGGGGGGGCGGGGAGACCCAGTACTTC. The encoded protein is CASSQGGGGETQYF.

The genes are TRBV19 and TRBJ2-3, with D perhaps matching TRBD2 (5 bases). The CDR3 is made up of 15 amino acids. Trimming took 3 bases from V and 3 from J, leaving 13 bases between them. Per the germline V gene, CDR1 is LNHDA and CDR2 is SQIVND (reference sequence). The CDR3 loop is CASSIGGVRTDTQYF. CDR3 sequence (DNA): TGTGCCAGTAGTATTGGAGGCGTTAGGACAGATACGCAGTATTTT.

V usage is TRBV7-9 and J usage is TRBJ1-2; D remains unclear. Per the germline V gene, CDR1 is SEHNR and CDR2 is FQNEAQ (reference sequence). V lost 0 bases to trimming and J lost 4 bases, with 15 bases between them. The CDR3 covers 16 residues. This CDR3 reads CASSLATTPGGYGYTF. The CDR3 coding sequence is TGTGCCAGCAGCTTAGCGACGACTCCCGGTGGCTATGGCTACACCTTC.